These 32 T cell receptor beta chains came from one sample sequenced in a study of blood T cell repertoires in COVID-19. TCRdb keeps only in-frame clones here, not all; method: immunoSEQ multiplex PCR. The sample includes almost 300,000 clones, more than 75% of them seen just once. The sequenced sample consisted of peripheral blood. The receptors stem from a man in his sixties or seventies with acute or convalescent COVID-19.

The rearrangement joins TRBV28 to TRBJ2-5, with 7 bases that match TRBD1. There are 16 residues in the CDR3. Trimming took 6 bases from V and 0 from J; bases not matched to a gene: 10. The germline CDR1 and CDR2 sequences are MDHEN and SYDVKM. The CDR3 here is CASRPLDRAYQETQYF. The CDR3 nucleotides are TGTGCCAGCAGACCCCTTGACAGGGCGTACCAAGAGACCCAGTACTTC. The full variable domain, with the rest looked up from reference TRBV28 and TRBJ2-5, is DVKVTQSSRYLVKRTGEKVFLECVQDMDHENMFWYRQDPGLGLRLIYFSYDVKMKEKGDIPEGYSVSREKKERFSLILESASTNQTSMYLCASRPLDRAYQETQYFGPGTRLLVL.

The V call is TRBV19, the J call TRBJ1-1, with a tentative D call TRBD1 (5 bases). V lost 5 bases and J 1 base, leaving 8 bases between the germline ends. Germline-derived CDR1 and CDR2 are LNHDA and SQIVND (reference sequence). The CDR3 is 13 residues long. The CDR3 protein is CASSATGNTEAFF. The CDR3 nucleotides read TGTGCCAGTAGTGCCACAGGGAACACTGAAGCTTTCTTT.

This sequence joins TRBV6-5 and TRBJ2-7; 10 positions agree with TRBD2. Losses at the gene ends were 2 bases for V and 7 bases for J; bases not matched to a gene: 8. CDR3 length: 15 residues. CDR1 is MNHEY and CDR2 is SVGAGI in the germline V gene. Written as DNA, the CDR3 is TGTGCCAGCAGTTACAAAGCGGGAGGGCCGAAAGAGCAGTACTTC. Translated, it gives CASSYKAGGPKEQYF.

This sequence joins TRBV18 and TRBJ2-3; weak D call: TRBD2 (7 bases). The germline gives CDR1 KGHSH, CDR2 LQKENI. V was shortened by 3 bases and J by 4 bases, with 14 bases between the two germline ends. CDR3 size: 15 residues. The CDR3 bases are TGTGCCAGCTCACCGGTTGGGGGGGGGCCAGATACGCAGTATTTT. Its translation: CASSPVGGGPDTQYF.

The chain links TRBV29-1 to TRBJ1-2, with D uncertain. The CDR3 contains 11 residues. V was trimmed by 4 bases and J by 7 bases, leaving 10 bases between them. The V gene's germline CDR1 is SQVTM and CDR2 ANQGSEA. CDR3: CSVVGEAGYTF. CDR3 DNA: TGCAGCGTTGTAGGAGAAGCTGGCTACACCTTC.

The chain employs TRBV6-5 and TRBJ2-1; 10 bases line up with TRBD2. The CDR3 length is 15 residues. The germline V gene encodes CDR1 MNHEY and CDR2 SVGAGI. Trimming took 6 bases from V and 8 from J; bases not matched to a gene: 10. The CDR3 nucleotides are TGTGCCAGCAGCCAGCTAGCGGGAGTGTCGGATGAGCAGTTCTTC. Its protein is CASSQLAGVSDEQFF.

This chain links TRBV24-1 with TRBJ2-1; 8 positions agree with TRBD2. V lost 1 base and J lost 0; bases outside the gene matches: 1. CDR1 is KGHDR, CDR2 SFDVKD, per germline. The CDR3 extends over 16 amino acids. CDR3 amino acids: CATSDFLAGSYNEQFF. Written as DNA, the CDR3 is TGTGCCACCAGTGATTTCCTAGCGGGCTCCTACAATGAGCAGTTCTTC.

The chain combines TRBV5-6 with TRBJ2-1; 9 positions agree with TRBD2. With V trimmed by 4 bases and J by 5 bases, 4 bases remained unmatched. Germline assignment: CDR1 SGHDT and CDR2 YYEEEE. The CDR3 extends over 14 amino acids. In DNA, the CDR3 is TGTGCCAGCAGCATGGGACTAGCAGACAATGAGCAGTTCTTC. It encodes CASSMGLADNEQFF.

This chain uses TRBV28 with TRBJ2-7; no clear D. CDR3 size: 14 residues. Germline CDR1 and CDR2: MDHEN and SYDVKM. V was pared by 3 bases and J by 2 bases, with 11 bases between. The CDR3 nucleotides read TGTGCCAGCAGTTTGGGCAGGTCAGCCTACGAGCAGTACTTC. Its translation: CASSLGRSAYEQYF.

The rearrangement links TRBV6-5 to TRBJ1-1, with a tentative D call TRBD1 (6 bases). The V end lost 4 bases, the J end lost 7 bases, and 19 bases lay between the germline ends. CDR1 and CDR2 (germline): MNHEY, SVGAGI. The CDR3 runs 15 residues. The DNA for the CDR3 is TGTGCCAGCAGTTCCTGGGACACCGTGGTGGGTGAAGCTTTCTTT. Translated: CASSSWDTVVGEAFF.

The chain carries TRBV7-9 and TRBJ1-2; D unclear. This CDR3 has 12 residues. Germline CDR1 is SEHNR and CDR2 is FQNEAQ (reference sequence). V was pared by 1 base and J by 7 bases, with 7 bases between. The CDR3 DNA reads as TGTGCCAGCAGCTTAGTCGGGAGTGGCTACACCTTC. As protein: CASSLVGSGYTF.

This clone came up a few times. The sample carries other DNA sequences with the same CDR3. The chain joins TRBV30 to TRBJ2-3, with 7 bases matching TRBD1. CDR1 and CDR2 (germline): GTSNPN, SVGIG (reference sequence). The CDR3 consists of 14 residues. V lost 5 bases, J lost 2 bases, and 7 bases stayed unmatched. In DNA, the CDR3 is TGTGCCTGGGCGGCTGGACAGGCCACAGATACGCAGTATTTT. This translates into CAWAAGQATDTQYF.

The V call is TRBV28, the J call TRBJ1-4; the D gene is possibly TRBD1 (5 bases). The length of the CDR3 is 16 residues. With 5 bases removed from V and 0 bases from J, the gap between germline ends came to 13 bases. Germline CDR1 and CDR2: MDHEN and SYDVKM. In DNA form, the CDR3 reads TGTGCCAGCAGTATACCGACAGCTGCAACTAATGAAAAACTGTTTTTT. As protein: CASSIPTAATNEKLFF.

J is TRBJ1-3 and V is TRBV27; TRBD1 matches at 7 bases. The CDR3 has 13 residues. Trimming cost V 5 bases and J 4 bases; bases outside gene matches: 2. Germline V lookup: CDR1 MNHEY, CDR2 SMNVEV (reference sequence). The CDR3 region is CASSEDRGNTIYF. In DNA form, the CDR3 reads TGTGCCAGCAGTGAGGACAGGGGAAACACCATATATTTT.

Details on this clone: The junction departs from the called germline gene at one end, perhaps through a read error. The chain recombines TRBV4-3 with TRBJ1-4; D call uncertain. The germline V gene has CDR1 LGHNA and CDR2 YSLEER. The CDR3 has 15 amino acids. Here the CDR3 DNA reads TGCGCCAGCAGACAAGCGGTAGCAACTAATGAAAAACTGTTTTTT. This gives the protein CASRQAVATNEKLFF.

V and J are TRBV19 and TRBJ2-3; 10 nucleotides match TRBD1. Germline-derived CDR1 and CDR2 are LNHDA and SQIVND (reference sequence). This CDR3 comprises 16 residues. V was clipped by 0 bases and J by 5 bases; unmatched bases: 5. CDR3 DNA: TGTGCCAGTAGTATAGATGGGACAGGGGCGGAAGATACGCAGTATTTT. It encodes CASSIDGTGAEDTQYF. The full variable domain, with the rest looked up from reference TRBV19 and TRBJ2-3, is DGGITQSPKYLFRKEGQNVTLSCEQNLNHDAMYWYRQDPGQGLRLIYYSQIVNDFQKGDIAEGYSVSREKKESFPLTVTSAQKNPTAFYLCASSIDGTGAEDTQYFGPGTRLTVL.

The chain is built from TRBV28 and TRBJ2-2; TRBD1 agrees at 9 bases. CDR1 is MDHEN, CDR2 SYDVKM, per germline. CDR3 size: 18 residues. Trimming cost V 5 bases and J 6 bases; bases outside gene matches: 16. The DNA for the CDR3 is TGTGCCAGCAGTACATCACCCGGGACAGGGCCCCTCGCCGGGGAGCTGTTTTTT. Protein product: CASSTSPGTGPLAGELFF.

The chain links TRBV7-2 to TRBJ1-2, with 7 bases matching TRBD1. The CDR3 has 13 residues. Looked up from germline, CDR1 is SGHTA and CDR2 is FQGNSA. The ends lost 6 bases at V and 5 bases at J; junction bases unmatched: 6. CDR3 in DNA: TGTGCCAGCAGTCCCGGGACAGCTTATGGCTACACCTTC. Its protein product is CASSPGTAYGYTF.

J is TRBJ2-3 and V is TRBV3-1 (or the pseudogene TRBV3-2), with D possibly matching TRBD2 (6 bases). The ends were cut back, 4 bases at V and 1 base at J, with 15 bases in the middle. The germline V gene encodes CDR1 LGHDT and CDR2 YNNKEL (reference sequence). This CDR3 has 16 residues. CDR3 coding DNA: TGTGCCAGCAGCCTCTCGGGGACGGGAGGCACAGATACGCAGTATTTT. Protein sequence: CASSLSGTGGTDTQYF.

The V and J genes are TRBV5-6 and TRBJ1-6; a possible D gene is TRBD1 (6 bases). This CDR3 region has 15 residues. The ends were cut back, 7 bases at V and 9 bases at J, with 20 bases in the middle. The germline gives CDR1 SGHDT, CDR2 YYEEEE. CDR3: CASFLVRQGSSPLHF. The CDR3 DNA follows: TGTGCCAGCTTCTTGGTTCGGCAGGGGAGTTCACCCCTCCACTTT. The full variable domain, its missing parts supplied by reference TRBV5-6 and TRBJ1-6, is DAGVTQSPTHLIKTRGQQVTLRCSPKSGHDTVSWYQQALGQGPQFIFQYYEEEERQRGNFPDRFSGHQFPNYSSELNVNALLLGDSALYLCASFLVRQGSSPLHFGNGTRLTVT.

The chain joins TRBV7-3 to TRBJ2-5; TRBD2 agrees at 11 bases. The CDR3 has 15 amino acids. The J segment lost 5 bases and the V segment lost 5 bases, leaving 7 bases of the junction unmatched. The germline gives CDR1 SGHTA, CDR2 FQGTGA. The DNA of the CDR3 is TGTGCCAGCAGCCCTATAGCGGGGGGGCGTGAGACCCAGTACTTC. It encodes CASSPIAGGRETQYF.

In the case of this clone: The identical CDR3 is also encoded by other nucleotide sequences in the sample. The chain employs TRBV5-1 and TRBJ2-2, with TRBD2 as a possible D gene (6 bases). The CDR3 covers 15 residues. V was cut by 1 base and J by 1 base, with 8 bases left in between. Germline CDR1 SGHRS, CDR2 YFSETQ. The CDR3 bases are TGCGCCAGCAGCTTGCCAGCGGGGAACACCGGGGAGCTGTTTTTT. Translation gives CASSLPAGNTGELFF. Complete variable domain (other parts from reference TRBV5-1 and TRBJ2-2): KAGVTQTPRYLIKTRGQQVTLSCSPISGHRSVSWYQQTPGQGLQFLFEYFSETQRNKGNFPGRFSGRQFSNSRSEMNVSTLELGDSALYLCASSLPAGNTGELFFGEGSRLTVL.

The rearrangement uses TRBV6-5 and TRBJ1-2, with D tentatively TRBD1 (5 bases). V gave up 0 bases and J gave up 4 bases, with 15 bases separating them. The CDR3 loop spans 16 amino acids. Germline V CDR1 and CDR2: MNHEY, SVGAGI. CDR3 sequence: CASSYSTGGVPYGYTF. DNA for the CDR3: TGTGCCAGCAGTTACTCGACGGGGGGGGTACCCTATGGCTACACCTTC.

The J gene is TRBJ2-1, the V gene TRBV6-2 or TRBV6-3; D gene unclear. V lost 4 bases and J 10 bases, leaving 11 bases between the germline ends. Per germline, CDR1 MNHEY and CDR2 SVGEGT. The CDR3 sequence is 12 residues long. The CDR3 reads CASSSPLREQFF. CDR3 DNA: TGTGCCAGCAGTTCCCCTCTGAGGGAGCAGTTCTTC.

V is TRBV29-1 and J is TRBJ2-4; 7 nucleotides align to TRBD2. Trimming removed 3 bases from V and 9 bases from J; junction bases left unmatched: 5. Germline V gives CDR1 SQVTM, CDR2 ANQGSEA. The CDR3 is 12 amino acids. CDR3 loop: CSVDPGEGIQYF. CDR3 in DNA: TGCAGCGTTGATCCGGGGGAGGGCATTCAGTACTTC.

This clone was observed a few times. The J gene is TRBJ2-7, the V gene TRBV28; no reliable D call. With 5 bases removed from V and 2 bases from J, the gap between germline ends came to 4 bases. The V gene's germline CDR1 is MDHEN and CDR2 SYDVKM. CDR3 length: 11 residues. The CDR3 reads CASSRPYEQYF. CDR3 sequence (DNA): TGTGCCAGCAGTCGTCCCTACGAGCAGTACTTC.

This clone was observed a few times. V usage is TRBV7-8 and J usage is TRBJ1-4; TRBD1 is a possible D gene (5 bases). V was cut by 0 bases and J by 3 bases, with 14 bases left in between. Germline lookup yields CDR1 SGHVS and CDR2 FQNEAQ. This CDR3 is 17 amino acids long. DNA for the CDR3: TGTGCCAGCAGCTTAGCAAGGAGACAGCTACCTAATGAAAAACTGTTTTTT. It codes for CASSLARRQLPNEKLFF.

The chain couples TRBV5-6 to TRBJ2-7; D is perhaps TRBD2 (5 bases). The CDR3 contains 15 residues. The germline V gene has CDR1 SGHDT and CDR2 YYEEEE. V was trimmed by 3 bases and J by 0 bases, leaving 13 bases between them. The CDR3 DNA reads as TGTGCCAGCAGCTCTCGGCTAGCAAGCTCCTACGAGCAGTACTTC. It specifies CASSSRLASSYEQYF.

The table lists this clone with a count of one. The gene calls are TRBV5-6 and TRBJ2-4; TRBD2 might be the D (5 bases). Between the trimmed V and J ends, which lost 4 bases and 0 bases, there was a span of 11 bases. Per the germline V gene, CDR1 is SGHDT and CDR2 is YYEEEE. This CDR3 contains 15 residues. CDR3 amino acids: CASSRGGLAKNIQYF. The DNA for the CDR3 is TGTGCCAGCAGCAGAGGCGGACTAGCCAAAAACATTCAGTACTTC.

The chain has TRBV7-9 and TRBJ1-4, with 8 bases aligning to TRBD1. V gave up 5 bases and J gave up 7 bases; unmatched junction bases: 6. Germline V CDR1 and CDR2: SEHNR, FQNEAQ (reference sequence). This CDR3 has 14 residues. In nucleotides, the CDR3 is TGTGCCAGCAGCACGACAGGGGCGAGTGAAAAACTGTTTTTT. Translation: CASSTTGASEKLFF.

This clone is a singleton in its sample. CDR3 nucleotide sequence: TGTGCCAGCAGCTTAGTAGGGGATTACTATGGCTACACCTTC. Protein: CASSLVGDYYGYTF. This chain connects TRBV5-6 to TRBJ1-2; the D gene is possibly TRBD1 (5 bases). The CDR3 has 14 residues. Trimming left V 2 bases short and J 3 bases short, with 11 bases between. From germline, CDR1 is SGHDT and CDR2 YYEEEE.

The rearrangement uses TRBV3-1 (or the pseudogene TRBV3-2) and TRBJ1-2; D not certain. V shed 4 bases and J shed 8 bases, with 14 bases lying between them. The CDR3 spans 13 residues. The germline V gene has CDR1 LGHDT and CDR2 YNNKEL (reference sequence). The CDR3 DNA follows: TGTGCCAGCAGCCCCGCAATTAGCGGGGGCTACACCTTC. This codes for CASSPAISGGYTF.